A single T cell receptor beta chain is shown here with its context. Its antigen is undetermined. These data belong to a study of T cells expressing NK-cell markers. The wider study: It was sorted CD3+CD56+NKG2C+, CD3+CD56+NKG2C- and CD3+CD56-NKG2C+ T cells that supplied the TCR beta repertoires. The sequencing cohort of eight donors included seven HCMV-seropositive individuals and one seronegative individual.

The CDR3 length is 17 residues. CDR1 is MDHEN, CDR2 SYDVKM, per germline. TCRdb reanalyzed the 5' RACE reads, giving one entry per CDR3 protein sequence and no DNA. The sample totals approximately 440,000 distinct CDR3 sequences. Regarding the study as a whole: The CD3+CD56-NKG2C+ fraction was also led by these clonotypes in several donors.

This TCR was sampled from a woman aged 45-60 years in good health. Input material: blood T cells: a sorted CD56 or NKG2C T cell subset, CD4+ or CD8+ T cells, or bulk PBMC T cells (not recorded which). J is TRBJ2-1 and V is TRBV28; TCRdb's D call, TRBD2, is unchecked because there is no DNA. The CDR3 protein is CASSFPPGAGGPKTQFF.